One and the same sample provided the 24 T cell receptor beta chains below, sequenced in a study of cytomegalovirus exposure and HLA in healthy donors. The PCR ran on 60 Vbeta and 13 Jbeta primers. TCRdb's table, derived via immunoSEQ multiplex PCR, lists solely in-frame clones and lacks some. The data hold some 150,000 clones, with roughly 77% observed a single time. Sequencing was done on a sample of PBMCs. These receptor sequences come from a man aged 30-40 years in good health and CMV-seronegative.

This clone was detected only once. The chain uses TRBV28 and TRBJ2-7; the D gene is possibly TRBD2 (5 bases). Germline values: CDR1 MDHEN, CDR2 SYDVKM. Trimming stripped 6 bases from V and 2 bases from J, with 14 bases between. The CDR3 is made up of 14 amino acids. The CDR3 loop reads CASSPGGFPYEQYF. CDR3 in DNA: TGTGCCAGCAGCCCAGGCGGGTTCCCCTACGAGCAGTACTTC.

This clone has a single count. This chain links TRBV6-5 with TRBJ2-5; D might be TRBD2 (6 bases). The V and J ends lost 6 bases and 1 base respectively, with 12 bases between them. Per germline, CDR1 MNHEY and CDR2 SVGAGI. The CDR3 runs 14 residues. CDR3 sequence (DNA): TGTGCCAGCAGCCCCTGGGGGGTCCAAGAGACCCAGTACTTC. Protein product: CASSPWGVQETQYF.

The J gene is TRBJ1-2, the V gene TRBV28; 8 bases line up with TRBD1. Trimming at V came to 3 bases and at J to 3 bases, leaving 9 bases not matched to a gene. Germline-derived CDR1 and CDR2 are MDHEN and SYDVKM. The CDR3 totals 16 residues. In DNA, the CDR3 is TGTGCCAGCAGTTTCCTCGGGACAGGAAATCACTATGGCTACACCTTC. The encoded protein is CASSFLGTGNHYGYTF.

J is TRBJ2-4 and V is TRBV5-1; 9 nucleotides match TRBD1. V gave up 4 bases and J gave up 1 base; unmatched junction bases: 6. Germline V gene sequence: CDR1 SGHRS, CDR2 YFSETQ. There are 16 residues in the CDR3. The CDR3 loop is CASSTTGGVAKNIQYF. The CDR3 region has the DNA TGCGCCAGCAGCACCACAGGGGGCGTCGCCAAAAACATTCAGTACTTC.

The chain carries TRBV4-1 and TRBJ1-5, with 9 bases fitting TRBD1. Germline V gene lookup returns CDR1 MGHRA and CDR2 YSYEKL. The trim removed 6 bases at V and 9 bases at J, leaving 12 bases unmatched. The CDR3 runs to 15 residues. This chain's CDR3 is CASSPGTGFTRPQHF. In DNA form, the CDR3 reads TGCGCCAGCAGTCCCGGGACAGGGTTTACCCGGCCCCAGCATTTT.

The chain is built from TRBV15 and TRBJ1-4, with D possibly being TRBD1 (6 bases). The V end lost 2 bases, the J end lost 3 bases, and 7 bases lay between the germline ends. The germline CDR1 and CDR2 sequences are LNHNV and YYDKDF (reference sequence). This CDR3 is built from 14 residues. CDR3 coding DNA: TGTGCCACCAGCAGAACAGGGCCTAATGAAAAACTGTTTTTT. This gives the protein CATSRTGPNEKLFF.

This clone occurred once. Other nucleotide sequences in the sample specify the same CDR3. The V gene is TRBV13, the J gene TRBJ1-6; 8 bases map to TRBD1. Germline loops: CDR1 PRHDT, CDR2 FYEKMQ (reference sequence). V trimming: 5 bases; J trimming: 10 bases; junction bases outside the gene matches: 7. There are 14 residues in the CDR3. The CDR3 nucleotides are TGTGCCAGCAGCCTTTCAGGGGGCCTATCACCCCTCCACTTT. Protein sequence: CASSLSGGLSPLHF.

This clone is a singleton in its sample. The rearrangement joins TRBV13 to TRBJ2-3, with 8 bases lining up with TRBD1. Trimming took 6 bases from V and 2 from J; bases not matched to a gene: 10. Germline CDR1 and CDR2: PRHDT and FYEKMQ (reference sequence). This CDR3 region has 16 residues. DNA of the CDR3: TGTGCCAGCAGGGGCAGGGGGCTCGGGCCCACAGATACGCAGTATTTT. This sequence encodes CASRGRGLGPTDTQYF.

The chain couples TRBV10-2 to TRBJ2-7; unclear D gene. V dropped 7 bases and J dropped 0 bases, with 10 bases sitting between them. The CDR3 length is 13 residues. CDR1 and CDR2 from the germline V gene are WSHSY and SAAADI. In DNA, the CDR3 is TGCGCCAGCAAAGAAGCGAGCTCCTACGAGCAGTACTTC. Translated, it gives CASKEASSYEQYF.

This clone is judged medium-sized. This chain uses TRBV6-6 with TRBJ1-1, with 10 bases aligning to TRBD1. The CDR3 spans 15 residues. Per germline, CDR1 MNHNY and CDR2 SVGAGI (reference sequence). The junction had 10 bases not matched to a gene; V was cut back by 8 bases and J by 4 bases. The CDR3 reads CASQLGGDRGTEAFF. The CDR3 DNA reads TGTGCCAGCCAACTGGGCGGGGACAGGGGCACTGAAGCTTTCTTT.

V gene TRBV10-2 combines with J gene TRBJ2-2; TRBD2 aligns across 10 bases. Germline CDR1 and CDR2: WSHSY and SAAADI. CDR3 length equals 16 residues. V shed 4 bases, J shed 9 bases, and the junction held 11 bases outside the gene matches. The CDR3 DNA reads TGCGCCAGCAGTGCCTCTAGCGGGGGAAACGACCGGGAGCTGTTTTTT. This sequence encodes CASSASSGGNDRELFF.

This chain links TRBV27 with TRBJ2-2; 7 bases line up with TRBD1. The CDR3 spans 15 residues. Germline V gives CDR1 MNHEY, CDR2 SMNVEV (reference sequence). With 3 bases clipped from V and 7 bases from J, the junction kept 8 bases outside the gene matches. The CDR3 loop is CASSFVGRGIGELFF. In nucleotides, the CDR3 is TGTGCCAGCAGTTTTGTGGGCAGGGGGATCGGGGAGCTGTTTTTT.

V and J are TRBV28 and TRBJ2-1, with 13 bases fitting TRBD2. V lost 3 bases and J lost 3; bases outside the gene matches: 8. The germline gives CDR1 MDHEN, CDR2 SYDVKM. The CDR3 extends over 18 amino acids. CDR3 in amino acids: CASSFGLAGAPFYNEQFF. The CDR3 DNA reads as TGTGCCAGCAGTTTCGGACTAGCGGGAGCCCCCTTCTACAATGAGCAGTTCTTC.

J is TRBJ1-1 and V is TRBV6-4; 8 bases agree with TRBD1. CDR3 length equals 15 residues. V gave up 5 bases and J gave up 3 bases; unmatched junction bases: 8. Germline CDR1 and CDR2: MRHNA and SNTAGT. This chain's CDR3 is CASSRSGGAYTEAFF. CDR3 nucleotides: TGTGCCAGCAGTAGATCAGGGGGCGCGTACACTGAAGCTTTCTTT.

This clone appeared once. The chain uses TRBV7-9 and TRBJ1-6; D is uncertain. CDR1 SEHNR and CDR2 FQNEAQ come from the germline V gene (reference sequence). This CDR3 is built from 12 residues. V lost 1 base and J 9 bases, leaving 4 bases between the germline ends. The CDR3 is CASSLVGSPLHF. The CDR3 DNA follows: TGTGCCAGCAGCTTAGTCGGTTCACCCCTCCACTTT.

The genes are TRBV5-1 and TRBJ2-7, with a weak D call TRBD1 (6 bases). CDR1 is SGHRS, CDR2 YFSETQ, per germline. There are 14 residues in the CDR3. Trimming left V 0 bases short and J 2 bases short, with 9 bases between. The CDR3 DNA sequence: TGCGCCAGCAGCTTGGACAGGGACACCTACGAGCAGTACTTC. It yields the protein CASSLDRDTYEQYF.

The J gene is TRBJ1-4, the V gene TRBV28; weak D call: TRBD1 (5 bases). Trimming took 1 base from V and 6 from J, leaving 15 bases between them. The CDR3 sequence is 16 residues long. Germline V gives CDR1 MDHEN, CDR2 SYDVKM. Here the CDR3 reads CASSLLWDSGDEKLFF. CDR3 in DNA: TGTGCCAGCAGTTTATTATGGGACTCAGGAGATGAAAAACTGTTTTTT. Looking up the rest from reference TRBV28 and TRBJ1-4 gives the full variable domain: DVKVTQSSRYLVKRTGEKVFLECVQDMDHENMFWYRQDPGLGLRLIYFSYDVKMKEKGDIPEGYSVSREKKERFSLILESASTNQTSMYLCASSLLWDSGDEKLFFGSGTQLSVL.

The chain joins TRBV5-1 to TRBJ1-4; 7 nucleotides line up with TRBD1. This CDR3 is 14 amino acids long. V trimming: 3 bases; J trimming: 5 bases; junction bases outside the gene matches: 4. Looked up from germline, CDR1 is SGHRS and CDR2 is YFSETQ. Here the CDR3 DNA reads TGCGCCAGCAGCTGGGGACAGATAAATGAAAAACTGTTTTTT. Translated: CASSWGQINEKLFF.

V usage is TRBV5-1 and J usage is TRBJ2-7; 10 nucleotides align to TRBD2. J gave up 0 bases and V 4 bases, and 10 bases lay outside the gene matches. The V gene's germline CDR1 is SGHRS and CDR2 YFSETQ. CDR3 length equals 17 residues. DNA for the CDR3: TGCGCCAGCAGCCTCGAATCCAGCGGGAGGGACTCCTACGAGCAGTACTTC. This codes for CASSLESSGRDSYEQYF.

The chain links TRBV6-1 to TRBJ1-1, with 7 bases identical to TRBD1. CDR1 is MNHNS, CDR2 SASEGT, per germline. This CDR3 has 13 residues. Trimming at V came to 6 bases and at J to 4 bases, leaving 5 bases not matched to a gene. CDR3: CASREPGGTEAFF. CDR3 DNA sequence: TGTGCCAGCAGGGAACCAGGGGGCACTGAAGCTTTCTTT.

This clone was counted a few times. The chain is built from TRBV5-8 and TRBJ1-5, with TRBD1 matching over 9 bases. The V and J ends lost 6 bases and 5 bases, in that order; junction bases with no gene match: 9. The CDR3 consists of 15 residues. Germline CDR1 and CDR2: SGHTS and YDEGEE. The CDR3 spells CASNSGWDRDQPQHF. The CDR3 coding sequence is TGTGCCAGCAACTCAGGGTGGGACAGGGATCAGCCCCAGCATTTT.

This clone was picked up one time. This rearrangement joins TRBV7-6 to TRBJ1-1; D unresolved. V was pared by 0 bases and J by 6 bases, with 8 bases between. Germline values: CDR1 SGHVS, CDR2 FNYEAQ. The CDR3 is made up of 13 amino acids. The CDR3 DNA sequence: TGTGCCAGCAGCTTAGCGGCGGGTTCTGAAGCTTTCTTT. Its protein product is CASSLAAGSEAFF.

This clone was seen a few times. This chain connects TRBV7-9 to TRBJ2-7; 10 bases match TRBD1. With V trimmed by 2 bases and J by 5 bases, 6 bases remained unmatched. The CDR3 loop spans 15 amino acids. Germline lookup yields CDR1 SEHNR and CDR2 FQNEAQ (reference sequence). The CDR3 loop reads CASSLRPGQGNEQYF. The CDR3 DNA is TGTGCCAGCAGCTTAAGACCGGGACAGGGGAACGAGCAGTACTTC.

The genes are TRBV2 and TRBJ2-1; no clear D gene. CDR3 size: 12 residues. CDR1 and CDR2 from the germline V gene are SNHLY and FYNNEI. The V and J ends lost 6 bases and 3 bases respectively, with 6 bases between them. The CDR3 DNA reads as TGTGCCAGCAGCACATACTACAATGAGCAGTTCTTC. As protein: CASSTYYNEQFF.